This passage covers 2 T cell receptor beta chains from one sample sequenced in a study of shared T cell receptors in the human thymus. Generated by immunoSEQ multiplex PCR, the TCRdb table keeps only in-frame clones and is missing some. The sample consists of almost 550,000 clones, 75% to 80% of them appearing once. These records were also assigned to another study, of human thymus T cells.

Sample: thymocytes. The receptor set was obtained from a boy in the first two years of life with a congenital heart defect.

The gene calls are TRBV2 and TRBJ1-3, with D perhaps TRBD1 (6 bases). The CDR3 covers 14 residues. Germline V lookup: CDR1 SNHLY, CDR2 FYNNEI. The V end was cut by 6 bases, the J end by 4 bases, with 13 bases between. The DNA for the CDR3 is TGTGCCAGCAGATTCAGGGGCGAAGGAAACACCATATATTTT. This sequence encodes CASRFRGEGNTIYF.

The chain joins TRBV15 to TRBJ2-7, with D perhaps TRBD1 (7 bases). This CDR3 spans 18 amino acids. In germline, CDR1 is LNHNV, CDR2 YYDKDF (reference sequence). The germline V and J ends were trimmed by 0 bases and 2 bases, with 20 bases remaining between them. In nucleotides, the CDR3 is TGTGCCACCAGCAGAGATAGACAGGGCAGGGGGGTCACCTACGAGCAGTACTTC. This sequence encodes CATSRDRQGRGVTYEQYF.